This is a list of T cell receptor beta chains from one sample in a study of identical twins. TCRdb reanalysed the 5' RACE reads using MiXCR and keeps one entry per CDR3 protein. Among more than 1.5 million distinct CDR3 sequences, around a third were seen once, and the ten largest hold less than 0.35%. Sequenced sample: cord blood. Receptors originate from a newborn girl in good health. Each CDR3 is given with its conserved first and last residue. D genes are given only for firm matches. Clone size is shown for a subset of rows, as once, few, many or a class of expanded clone.

v_gene: TRBV3-1
abundance: -
j_gene: TRBJ2-3
d_gene: TRBD2
CDR3aa: CASSKGGVSGGVTDTQYF
CDR3nt: TGTGCCAGCAGCAAAGGAGGGGTTAGCGGGGGGGTAACAGATACGCAGTATTTT

v_gene: TRBV29-1
abundance: many
j_gene: TRBJ1-2
d_gene: TRBD1
CDR3aa: CSVSDRARNYGYTF
CDR3nt: TGCAGCGTCTCGGACAGGGCTCGCAACTATGGCTACACCTTC

v_gene: TRBV5-1
abundance: -
j_gene: TRBJ2-6
d_gene: -
CDR3aa: CASSSGNSGANVLTF
CDR3nt: TGCGCCAGCAGCTCGGGTAACTCTGGGGCCAACGTCCTGACTTTC

v_gene: TRBV12-3/TRBV12-4
abundance: few
j_gene: TRBJ2-4
d_gene: -
CDR3aa: CASSPRPRGIAKNIQYF
CDR3nt: TGTGCCAGCAGCCCCCGTCCGCGGGGTATAGCCAAAAACATTCAGTACTTC

v_gene: TRBV25-1
abundance: few
j_gene: TRBJ2-3
d_gene: TRBD2
CDR3aa: CASSEWGTSPTGTDTQYF
CDR3nt: TGTGCCAGCAGTGAATGGGGGACTAGCCCCACTGGCACAGATACGCAGTATTTT

v_gene: TRBV20-1
abundance: -
j_gene: TRBJ1-4
d_gene: -
CDR3aa: CSAREDATNEKLFF
CDR3nt: TGCAGTGCTAGAGAGGATGCAACTAATGAAAAACTGTTTTTT

v_gene: TRBV5-1
abundance: few
j_gene: TRBJ1-1
d_gene: -
CDR3aa: CASRVAGLNTEAFF
CDR3nt: TGCGCCAGCAGAGTCGCAGGGTTGAACACTGAAGCTTTCTTT

v_gene: TRBV7-9
abundance: -
j_gene: TRBJ2-3
d_gene: TRBD2
CDR3aa: CASSFAGGPYTQYF
CDR3nt: TGTGCCAGCAGCTTTGCGGGAGGGCCCTATACGCAGTATTTT

v_gene: TRBV24-1
abundance: few
j_gene: TRBJ2-5
d_gene: TRBD2
CDR3aa: CATSDSTRLAGGVETQYF
CDR3nt: TGTGCCACCAGTGACTCAACCAGACTAGCGGGGGGTGTAGAGACCCAGTACTTC

v_gene: TRBV13
abundance: -
j_gene: TRBJ1-1
d_gene: -
CDR3aa: CASSFSSGNTEAFF
CDR3nt: TGTGCCAGCAGCTTTTCGTCCGGAAACACTGAAGCTTTCTTT

v_gene: TRBV7-8
abundance: few
j_gene: TRBJ2-5
d_gene: -
CDR3aa: CASSPLPQGHKETQYF
CDR3nt: TGTGCCAGCAGCCCCCTTCCCCAGGGGCATAAAGAGACCCAGTACTTC